Listed here are 5 T cell receptor beta chains from one sample, sequenced in a study of technical replicates of blood from a handful of donors. Some clones are missing from TCRdb's copy, which holds only in-frame ones; the method was immunoSEQ multiplex PCR. Of 98,000 or so clones listed, 95% were seen once; the top ten hold 0.21%. Sample: T cells isolated from PBMCs. The origin of the receptors is a human donor in good health.

The genes are TRBV5-6 and TRBJ1-1, with 10 bases matching TRBD1. The V and J ends lost 4 bases and 4 bases, in that order; junction bases with no gene match: 7. CDR1 is SGHDT, CDR2 YYEEEE, per germline. This CDR3 region has 15 residues. The CDR3 nucleotides read TGTGCCAGCAGCCAAGAGACAGGGGGCCGCACTGAAGCTTTCTTT. Translating gives CASSQETGGRTEAFF.

The gene calls are TRBV7-2 and TRBJ2-1, with a weak D call TRBD2 (5 bases). Germline CDR1 is SGHTA and CDR2 is FQGNSA. V was shortened by 1 base and J by 9 bases, with 13 bases between the two germline ends. This CDR3 has 14 amino acids. CDR3 amino acids: CASSLGGSRREQFF. CDR3 nucleotides: TGTGCCAGCAGCTTAGGAGGGAGTCGGCGTGAGCAGTTCTTC.

The gene calls are TRBV6-1 and TRBJ1-1; D not resolved. V shed 6 bases and J shed 8 bases, with 10 bases lying between them. CDR3 length equals 11 residues. Looked up from germline, CDR1 is MNHNS and CDR2 is SASEGT. The CDR3 here is CASRANREAFF. The CDR3 bases are TGTGCCAGCAGGGCAAACAGAGAAGCTTTCTTT.

This chain joins TRBV19 and TRBJ1-1; TRBD1 aligns across 7 bases. The V gene's germline CDR1 is LNHDA and CDR2 SQIVND (reference sequence). V shed 5 bases and J 5 bases; nucleotides not matched to a gene: 8. The CDR3 is 14 residues long. For the CDR3, the DNA is TGTGCCAGTAGTCGGGACAGAACACGGACTGAAGCTTTCTTT. Protein product: CASSRDRTRTEAFF.

The chain is built from TRBV6-1 and TRBJ1-5; tentative D call: TRBD1 (6 bases). The CDR3 totals 14 residues. With 7 bases removed from V and 4 bases from J, the gap between germline ends came to 14 bases. Germline assignment: CDR1 MNHNS and CDR2 SASEGT. The CDR3 spells CASTAGGANQPQHF. CDR3 nucleotides: TGTGCCAGCACCGCCGGGGGGGCAAATCAGCCCCAGCATTTT.